A single sample is the source of the 26 T cell receptor beta chains below, sequenced in a study of T cell responses to AZD1222 COVID-19 vaccine. The data were produced by immunoSEQ multiplex PCR, yet TCRdb's version contains in-frame clones alone and is incomplete. The sample has about 100,000 clones; 80% to 90% are singletons. This specimen was peripheral blood, taken on day 0 of AZD1222 vaccination. The source is an adult in good health.

This clone was seen once. The V gene is TRBV6-6, the J gene TRBJ2-5; 8 bases are a match to TRBD2. The CDR3 sequence is 15 residues long. With 4 bases clipped from V and 4 bases from J, the junction kept 8 bases outside the gene matches. Looked up from germline, CDR1 is MNHNY and CDR2 is SVGAGI (reference sequence). The CDR3 region is CASSSTSGSRETQYF. DNA for the CDR3: TGTGCCAGCAGTTCTACCAGCGGGAGTAGAGAGACCCAGTACTTC.

This clone was picked up a small number of times. CDR3: CASSLGATRGNTIYF. DNA of the CDR3: TGCGCCAGCAGCTTGGGTGCTACTCGTGGAAACACCATATATTTT. The chain links TRBV5-1 to TRBJ1-3; D not resolved. Germline lookup yields CDR1 SGHRS and CDR2 YFSETQ. The CDR3 totals 15 residues. Between the trimmed V and J ends, which lost 0 bases and 3 bases, there was a span of 10 bases.

The chain recombines TRBV7-2 with TRBJ1-1, with 7 positions matching TRBD1. Unmatched junction bases numbered 11, after V lost 4 bases and J lost 3 bases. CDR1 and CDR2 from the germline V gene are SGHTA and FQGNSA. The CDR3 runs 16 residues. The CDR3 sequence: CASSSRPQGRDTEAFF. In DNA, the CDR3 is TGTGCCAGCAGCTCCCGACCACAGGGGAGGGACACTGAAGCTTTCTTT.

V usage is TRBV7-2 and J usage is TRBJ2-5; 7 nucleotides match TRBD1. Trimming removed 3 bases from V and 5 bases from J; junction bases left unmatched: 9. CDR3 length: 15 residues. Germline V gives CDR1 SGHTA, CDR2 FQGNSA. The CDR3: CASSFSHRGSETQYF. The CDR3 region has the DNA TGTGCCAGCAGCTTCTCTCACAGGGGTTCGGAGACCCAGTACTTC.

This clone was found once. The CDR3 nucleotides read TGTGCTAGTGCCGTCCGGGGGGACACTGAAGCTTTCTTT. Amino acid sequence: CASAVRGDTEAFF. The rearrangement links TRBV12-5 to TRBJ1-1; perhaps TRBD1 as D (5 bases). CDR1 and CDR2 (germline): LGHNT, FRNRAP. With 7 bases removed from V and 3 bases from J, the gap between germline ends came to 12 bases. The CDR3 sequence is 13 residues long.

As concerns this clone: Other DNA sequences from this sample encode an identical CDR3 as well. The V and J genes are TRBV27 and TRBJ1-2; tentative D call: TRBD1 (6 bases). The V gene's germline CDR1 is MNHEY and CDR2 SMNVEV (reference sequence). The CDR3 length is 14 residues. Trimming cost V 5 bases and J 9 bases, with 19 bases left between them. CDR3 DNA sequence: TGTGCCAGCAGTCCCTCCCCCGCAGGGGTCCGCTACACCTTC. This codes for CASSPSPAGVRYTF.

This clone was detected only once. V gene TRBV19 combines with J gene TRBJ2-2, with TRBD1 matching over 8 bases. The CDR3 is 15 residues long. Germline CDR1 and CDR2: LNHDA and SQIVND (reference sequence). The V and J ends lost 3 bases and 4 bases, in that order; junction bases with no gene match: 4. CDR3: CASSMDRAFTGELFF. The CDR3 nucleotides are TGTGCCAGTAGTATGGACAGGGCATTCACCGGGGAGCTGTTTTTT.

The chain couples TRBV4-1 to TRBJ2-1, with 11 bases that match TRBD2. This CDR3 is 17 amino acids long. In germline, CDR1 is MGHRA, CDR2 YSYEKL. J gave up 0 bases and V 6 bases, and 7 bases lay outside the gene matches. CDR3 region: CASSLAGGPSSYNEQFF. The CDR3 DNA sequence: TGCGCCAGCAGTCTAGCGGGGGGCCCGAGCTCCTACAATGAGCAGTTCTTC.

DNA for the CDR3: TGTGCCACCAGCAGGATGCAGGGGGCTTACGAGCAGTACTTC. This translates into CATSRMQGAYEQYF. The chain joins TRBV15 to TRBJ2-7; 8 bases map to TRBD1. Germline CDR1 and CDR2: LNHNV and YYDKDF (reference sequence). CDR3 length equals 14 residues. V lost 3 bases to trimming and J lost 4 bases; unmatched junction nucleotides: 5. The full variable domain, with the rest looked up from reference TRBV15 and TRBJ2-7, is DAMVIQNPRYQVTQFGKPVTLSCSQTLNHNVMYWYQQKSSQAPKLLFHYYDKDFNNEADTPDNFQSRRPNTSFCFLDIRSPGLGDTAMYLCATSRMQGAYEQYFGPGTRLTVT.

This chain links TRBV9 with TRBJ2-2; D remains unclear. Trimming took off 5 bases at V and 6 bases at J, with 8 bases between the two ends. Germline V lookup: CDR1 SGDLS, CDR2 YYNGEE. The CDR3 totals 12 residues. The CDR3 DNA sequence: TGTGCCAGCAGTAAGGCGTCCGGGGAGCTGTTTTTT. As protein: CASSKASGELFF. The full variable domain, in which reference TRBV9 and TRBJ2-2 provide the parts outside the CDR3, is DSGVTQTPKHLITATGQRVTLRCSPRSGDLSVYWYQQSLDQGLQFLIQYYNGEERAKGNILERFSAQQFPDLHSELNLSSLELGDSALYFCASSKASGELFFGEGSRLTVL.

J is TRBJ2-3 and V is TRBV18, with D possibly matching TRBD2 (7 bases). CDR3 length equals 16 residues. Germline CDR1 reads KGHSH; CDR2 reads LQKENI. V was shortened by 2 bases and J by 1 base, with 13 bases between the two germline ends. Here the CDR3 reads CASSPGGGLGTDTQYF. For the CDR3, the DNA is TGTGCCAGCTCACCAGGGGGGGGGCTCGGCACAGATACGCAGTATTTT.

The chain recombines TRBV19 with TRBJ1-6; D ambiguous. The germline V and J ends were trimmed by 9 bases and 7 bases, with 13 bases remaining between them. CDR3 length equals 13 residues. CDR1 and CDR2 from the germline V gene are LNHDA and SQIVND (reference sequence). CDR3 region: CASRGSGNSPLHF. The DNA for the CDR3 is TGTGCCAGCCGGGGTTCTGGAAATTCACCCCTCCACTTT.

V and J are TRBV19 and TRBJ2-7, with TRBD2 matching 7 bases. The CDR3 length is 17 residues. V lost 5 bases, J lost 2 bases, and 15 bases stayed unmatched. Germline CDR1 is LNHDA and CDR2 is SQIVND (reference sequence). The CDR3 DNA is TGTGCCAGTAGTCCGCGCCATCTAGCGGAGATAGCCTACGAGCAGTACTTC. Residues: CASSPRHLAEIAYEQYF. Full variable domain (missing parts from reference TRBV19 and TRBJ2-7): DGGITQSPKYLFRKEGQNVTLSCEQNLNHDAMYWYRQDPGQGLRLIYYSQIVNDFQKGDIAEGYSVSREKKESFPLTVTSAQKNPTAFYLCASSPRHLAEIAYEQYFGPGTRLTVT.

The chain couples TRBV13 to TRBJ2-5, with 7 bases matching TRBD1. Trimming took 5 bases from V and 0 from J; bases not matched to a gene: 6. The CDR3 length is 15 residues. Germline CDR1 reads PRHDT; CDR2 reads FYEKMQ (reference sequence). The DNA of the CDR3 is TGTGCCAGCAGCCTCAGACAGGGAAACCAAGAGACCCAGTACTTC. Amino acids: CASSLRQGNQETQYF.

This clone has just one count. This rearrangement joins TRBV21-1 to TRBJ1-2; TRBD1, as called in the table, went unchecked against the DNA. TRBV21-1 constitutes a pseudogene. There are 16 residues in the CDR3. The CDR3 sequence: CASRRTGPWHFYGYTF. CDR3 bases: TGTGCCAGCCGACGGACAGGTCCTTGGCATTTTTATGGCTACACCTTC.

This chain links TRBV6-5 with TRBJ1-1; D unresolved. Trimming stripped 2 bases from V and 0 bases from J, with 10 bases between. From germline, CDR1 is MNHEY and CDR2 SVGAGI. This CDR3 is 15 amino acids long. The CDR3 loop is CASSYHRNMNTEAFF. CDR3 DNA: TGTGCCAGCAGTTACCACCGGAACATGAACACTGAAGCTTTCTTT.

The rearrangement links TRBV4-2 to TRBJ1-1, with D possibly being TRBD1 (5 bases). The CDR3 extends over 14 amino acids. The V gene's germline CDR1 is LGHNA and CDR2 YNFKEQ. V was clipped by 1 base and J by 8 bases, with 14 bases between them. The DNA for the CDR3 is TGTGCCAGCAGCCAAGTGGGGCAGGATTCGGAAGCTTTCTTT. Translating gives CASSQVGQDSEAFF.

V usage is TRBV4-3 and J usage is TRBJ2-1, with D perhaps matching TRBD2 (5 bases). This CDR3 contains 15 residues. V dropped 1 base and J dropped 4 bases, with 11 bases sitting between them. The germline gives CDR1 LGHNA, CDR2 YSLEER. As DNA, the CDR3 is TGCGCCAGCAGCCAAGTTTCGGGAAGGTACAATGAGCAGTTCTTC. Amino acid sequence: CASSQVSGRYNEQFF.

The chain recombines TRBV6-6 with TRBJ1-2; 7 bases are shared with TRBD1. The V segment lost 6 bases and the J segment 8 bases; nucleotides outside the gene matches: 18. CDR3 length equals 16 residues. Germline CDR1 and CDR2: MNHNY and SVGAGI (reference sequence). CDR3 bases: TGTGCCAGCAGCTCGCAGCCTAGACAGGGAGGAAAGGGCTACACCTTC. It encodes CASSSQPRQGGKGYTF.

The rearrangement joins TRBV18 to TRBJ2-2; D remains ambiguous. The germline CDR1 and CDR2 sequences are KGHSH and LQKENI. With 0 bases removed from V and 1 base from J, the gap between germline ends came to 6 bases. The length of the CDR3 is 15 residues. This CDR3 reads CASSPPAKNTGELFF. The CDR3 DNA reads TGTGCCAGCTCACCACCGGCGAAGAACACCGGGGAGCTGTTTTTT.

This chain links TRBV5-1 with TRBJ2-7; D may be TRBD1 (5 bases). From germline, CDR1 is SGHRS and CDR2 YFSETQ. V was clipped by 0 bases and J by 8 bases, with 18 bases between them. The CDR3 consists of 15 residues. CDR3 region: CASSLERQSSGKQYF. Written as DNA, the CDR3 is TGCGCCAGCAGCTTGGAAAGACAGAGTTCGGGCAAGCAGTACTTC.

The chain links TRBV27 to TRBJ1-1; the D gene is possibly TRBD1 (5 bases). The V and J ends lost 6 bases and 1 base respectively, with 15 bases between them. Germline V lookup: CDR1 MNHEY, CDR2 SMNVEV (reference sequence). This CDR3 has 15 amino acids. The CDR3 is CASSLLGPPNTEAFF. CDR3 nucleotide sequence: TGTGCCAGCAGCCTTCTGGGACCCCCGAACACTGAAGCTTTCTTT.

The V and J genes are TRBV30 and TRBJ1-6; 7 nucleotides match TRBD1. Germline V gene data show CDR1 as GTSNPN and CDR2 as SVGIG (reference sequence). The CDR3 runs to 14 residues. Losses at the gene ends were 3 bases for V and 8 bases for J; bases not matched to a gene: 7. The CDR3 sequence: CAWRVQGRDSPLHF. The CDR3 nucleotides are TGTGCCTGGAGGGTACAGGGGCGCGATTCACCCCTCCACTTT.

V and J are TRBV4-2 and TRBJ2-7; D unclear. This CDR3 region has 15 residues. Deletions cut 2 bases from V and 5 bases from J, with 16 bases between. Germline CDR1 LGHNA, CDR2 YNFKEQ. The CDR3 sequence is CASSQTGPSSNEQYF. CDR3 DNA sequence: TGTGCCAGCAGCCAAACCGGACCGAGCTCAAACGAGCAGTACTTC.

The chain has TRBV6-5 and TRBJ1-2; TRBD1 might be the D (6 bases). Germline V gene lookup returns CDR1 MNHEY and CDR2 SVGAGI. Trimming removed 6 bases at V and 1 base at J, with 12 bases between. The CDR3 has 14 residues. DNA of the CDR3: TGTGCCAGCAGGGCCCAGGGGTTTAACTATGGCTACACCTTC. Translation gives CASRAQGFNYGYTF.

This rearrangement joins TRBV6-5 to TRBJ2-2; tentatively, D is TRBD2 (6 bases). V shed 6 bases and J shed 5 bases, with 13 bases lying between them. The CDR3 contains 14 residues. Per germline, CDR1 MNHEY and CDR2 SVGAGI. The CDR3 bases are TGTGCCAGCAGAGCACTAGCAACAACCGGGGAGCTGTTTTTT. This gives the protein CASRALATTGELFF.